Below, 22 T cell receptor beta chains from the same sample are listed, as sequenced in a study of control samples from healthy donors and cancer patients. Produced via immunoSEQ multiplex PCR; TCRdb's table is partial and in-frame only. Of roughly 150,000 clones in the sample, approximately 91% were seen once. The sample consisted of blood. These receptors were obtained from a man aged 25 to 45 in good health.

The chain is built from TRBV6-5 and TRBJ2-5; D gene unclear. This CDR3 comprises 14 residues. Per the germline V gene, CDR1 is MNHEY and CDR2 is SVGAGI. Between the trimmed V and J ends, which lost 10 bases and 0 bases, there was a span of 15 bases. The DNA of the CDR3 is TGTGCCACCCATCAAACAGAGAACCAAGAGACCCAGTACTTC. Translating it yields CATHQTENQETQYF.

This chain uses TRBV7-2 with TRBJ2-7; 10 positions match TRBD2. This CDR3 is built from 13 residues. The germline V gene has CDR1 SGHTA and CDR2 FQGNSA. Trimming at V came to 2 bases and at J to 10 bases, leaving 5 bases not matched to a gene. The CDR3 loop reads CASSLQREGPQYF. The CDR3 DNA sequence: TGTGCCAGCAGCTTACAGCGGGAGGGCCCTCAGTACTTC.

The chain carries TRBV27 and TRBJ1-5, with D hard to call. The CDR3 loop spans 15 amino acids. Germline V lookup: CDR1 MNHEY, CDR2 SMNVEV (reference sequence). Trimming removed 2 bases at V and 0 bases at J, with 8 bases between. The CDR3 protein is CASSLEGYSNQPQHF. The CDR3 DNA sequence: TGTGCCAGCAGTTTAGAGGGTTATAGCAATCAGCCCCAGCATTTT.

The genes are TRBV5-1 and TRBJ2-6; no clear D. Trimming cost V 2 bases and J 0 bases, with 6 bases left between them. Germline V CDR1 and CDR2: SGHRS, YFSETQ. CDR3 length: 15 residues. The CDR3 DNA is TGCGCCAGCAGCTTCTCTCCCTCTGGGGCCAACGTCCTGACTTTC. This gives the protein CASSFSPSGANVLTF.

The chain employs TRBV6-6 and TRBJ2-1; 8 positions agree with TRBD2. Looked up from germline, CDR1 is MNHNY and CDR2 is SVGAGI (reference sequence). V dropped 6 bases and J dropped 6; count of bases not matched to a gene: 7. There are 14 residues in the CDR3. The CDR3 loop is CASSGGALFNEQFF. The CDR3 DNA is TGTGCCAGCAGCGGGGGGGCCCTTTTCAATGAGCAGTTCTTC.

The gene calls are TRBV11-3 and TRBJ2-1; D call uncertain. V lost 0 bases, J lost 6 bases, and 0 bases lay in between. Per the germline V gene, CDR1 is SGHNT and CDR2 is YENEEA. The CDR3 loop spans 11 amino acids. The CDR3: CASSLDNEQFF. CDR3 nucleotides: TGTGCCAGCAGCTTAGACAATGAGCAGTTCTTC.

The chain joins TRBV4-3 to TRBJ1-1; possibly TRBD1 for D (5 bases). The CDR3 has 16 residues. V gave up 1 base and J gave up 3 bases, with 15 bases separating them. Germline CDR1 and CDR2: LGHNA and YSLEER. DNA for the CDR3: TGCGCCAGCAGCCAAGGGGCCGGGGGGGTTGACACTGAAGCTTTCTTT. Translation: CASSQGAGGVDTEAFF.

The CDR3 protein is CASSMQGPVNGYTF. As DNA, the CDR3 is TGTGCCAGTAGTATGCAGGGGCCGGTGAATGGCTACACCTTC. This rearrangement joins TRBV19 to TRBJ1-2, with a tentative D call TRBD1 (6 bases). The CDR3 totals 14 residues. V lost 3 bases, J lost 6 bases, and 14 bases lay in between. Germline loops: CDR1 LNHDA, CDR2 SQIVND (reference sequence).

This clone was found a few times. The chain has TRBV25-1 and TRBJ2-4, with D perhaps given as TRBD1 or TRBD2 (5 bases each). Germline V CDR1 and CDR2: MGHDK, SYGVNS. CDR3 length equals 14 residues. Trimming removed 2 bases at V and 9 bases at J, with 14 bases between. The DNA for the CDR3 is TGTGCCAGCAGTGAAGGGGGACCCCTCTCCATTCAGTACTTC. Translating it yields CASSEGGPLSIQYF.

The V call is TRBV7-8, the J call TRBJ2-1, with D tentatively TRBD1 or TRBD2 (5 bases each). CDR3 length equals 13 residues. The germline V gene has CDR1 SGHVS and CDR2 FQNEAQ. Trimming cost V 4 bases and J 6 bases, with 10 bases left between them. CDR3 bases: TGTGCCAGCAGCTCGGGAACAGGCAATGAGCAGTTCTTC. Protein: CASSSGTGNEQFF.

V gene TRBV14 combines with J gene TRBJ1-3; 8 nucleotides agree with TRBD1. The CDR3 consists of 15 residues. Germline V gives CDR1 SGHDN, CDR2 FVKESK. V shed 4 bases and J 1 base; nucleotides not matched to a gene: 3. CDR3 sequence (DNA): TGTGCCAGCAGCCGACAGGGGATATCTGGAAACACCATATATTTT. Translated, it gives CASSRQGISGNTIYF.

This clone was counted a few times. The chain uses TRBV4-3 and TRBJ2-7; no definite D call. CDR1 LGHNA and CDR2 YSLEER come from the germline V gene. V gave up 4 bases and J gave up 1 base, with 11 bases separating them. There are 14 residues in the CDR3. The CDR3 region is CASSPEITSYEQYF. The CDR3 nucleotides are TGCGCCAGCAGCCCAGAGATCACGTCCTACGAGCAGTACTTC.

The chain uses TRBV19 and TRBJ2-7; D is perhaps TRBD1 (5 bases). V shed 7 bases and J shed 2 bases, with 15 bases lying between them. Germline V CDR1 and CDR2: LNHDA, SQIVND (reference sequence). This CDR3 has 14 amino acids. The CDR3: CASTHRQTPYEQYF. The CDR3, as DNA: TGTGCCAGTACCCATCGACAGACCCCCTACGAGCAGTACTTC.

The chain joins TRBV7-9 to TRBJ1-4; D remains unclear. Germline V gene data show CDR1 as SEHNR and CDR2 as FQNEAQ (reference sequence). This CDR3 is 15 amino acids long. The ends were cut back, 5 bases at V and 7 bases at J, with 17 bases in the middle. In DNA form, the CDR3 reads TGTGCCAGCAGCGGCGGCTCTGGTGGGTCTGAAAAACTGTTTTTT. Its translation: CASSGGSGGSEKLFF.

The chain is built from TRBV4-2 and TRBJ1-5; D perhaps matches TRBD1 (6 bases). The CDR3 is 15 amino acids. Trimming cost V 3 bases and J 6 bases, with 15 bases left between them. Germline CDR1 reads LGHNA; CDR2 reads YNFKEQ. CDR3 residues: CASSQEQGTGQPQHF. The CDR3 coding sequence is TGTGCCAGCAGCCAGGAACAGGGTACGGGTCAGCCCCAGCATTTT.

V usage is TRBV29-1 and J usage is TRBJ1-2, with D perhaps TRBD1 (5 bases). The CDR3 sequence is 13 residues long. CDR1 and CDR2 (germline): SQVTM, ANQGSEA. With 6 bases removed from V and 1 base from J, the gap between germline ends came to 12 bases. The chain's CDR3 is CSVGQGHNYGYTF. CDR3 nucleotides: TGCAGCGTGGGGCAGGGTCATAACTATGGCTACACCTTC.

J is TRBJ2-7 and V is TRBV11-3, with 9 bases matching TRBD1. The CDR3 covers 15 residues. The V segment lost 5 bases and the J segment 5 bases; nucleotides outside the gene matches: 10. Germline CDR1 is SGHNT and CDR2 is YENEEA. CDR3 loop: CASSQIGTGSNEQYF. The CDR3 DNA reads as TGTGCCAGCAGCCAGATAGGGACAGGGAGTAACGAGCAGTACTTC. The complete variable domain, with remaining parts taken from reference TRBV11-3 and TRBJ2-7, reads EAGVVQSPRYKIIEKKQPVAFWCNPISGHNTLYWYLQNLGQGPELLIRYENEEAVDDSQLPKDRFSAERLKGVDSTLKIQPAELGDSAVYLCASSQIGTGSNEQYFGPGTRLTVT.

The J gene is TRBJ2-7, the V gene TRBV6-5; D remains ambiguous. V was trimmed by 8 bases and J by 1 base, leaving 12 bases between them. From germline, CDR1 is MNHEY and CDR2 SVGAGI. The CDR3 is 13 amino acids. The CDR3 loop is CASAKSSSYEQYF. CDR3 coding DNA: TGTGCCAGCGCCAAGAGTAGTTCCTACGAGCAGTACTTC.

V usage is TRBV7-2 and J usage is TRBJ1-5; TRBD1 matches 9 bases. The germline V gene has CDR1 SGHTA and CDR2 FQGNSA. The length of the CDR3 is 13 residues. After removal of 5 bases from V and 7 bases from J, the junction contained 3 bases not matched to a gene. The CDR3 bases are TGTGCCAGCAGCCCACAGGGGGCCCAGCCCCAGCATTTT. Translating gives CASSPQGAQPQHF.

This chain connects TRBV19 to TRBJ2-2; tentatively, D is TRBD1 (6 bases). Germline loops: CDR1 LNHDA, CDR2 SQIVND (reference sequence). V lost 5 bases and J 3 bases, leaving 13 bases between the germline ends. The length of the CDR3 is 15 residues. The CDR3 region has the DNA TGTGCCAGTAGTCGTCGGGACATTGACACCGGGGAGCTGTTTTTT. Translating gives CASSRRDIDTGELFF.

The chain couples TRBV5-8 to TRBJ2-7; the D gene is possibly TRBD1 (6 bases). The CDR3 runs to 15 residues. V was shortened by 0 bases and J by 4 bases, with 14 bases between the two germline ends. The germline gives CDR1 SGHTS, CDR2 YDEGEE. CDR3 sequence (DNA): TGTGCCAGCAGCTTGGTTGGCTCGACAGGTTACGAGCAGTACTTC. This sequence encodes CASSLVGSTGYEQYF.

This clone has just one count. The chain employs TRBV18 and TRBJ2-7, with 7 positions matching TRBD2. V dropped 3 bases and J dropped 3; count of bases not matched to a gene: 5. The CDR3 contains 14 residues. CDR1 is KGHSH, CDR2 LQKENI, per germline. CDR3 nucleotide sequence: TGTGCCAGCTCACCGGGGAGGGCCCTCTACGAGCAGTACTTC. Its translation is CASSPGRALYEQYF.